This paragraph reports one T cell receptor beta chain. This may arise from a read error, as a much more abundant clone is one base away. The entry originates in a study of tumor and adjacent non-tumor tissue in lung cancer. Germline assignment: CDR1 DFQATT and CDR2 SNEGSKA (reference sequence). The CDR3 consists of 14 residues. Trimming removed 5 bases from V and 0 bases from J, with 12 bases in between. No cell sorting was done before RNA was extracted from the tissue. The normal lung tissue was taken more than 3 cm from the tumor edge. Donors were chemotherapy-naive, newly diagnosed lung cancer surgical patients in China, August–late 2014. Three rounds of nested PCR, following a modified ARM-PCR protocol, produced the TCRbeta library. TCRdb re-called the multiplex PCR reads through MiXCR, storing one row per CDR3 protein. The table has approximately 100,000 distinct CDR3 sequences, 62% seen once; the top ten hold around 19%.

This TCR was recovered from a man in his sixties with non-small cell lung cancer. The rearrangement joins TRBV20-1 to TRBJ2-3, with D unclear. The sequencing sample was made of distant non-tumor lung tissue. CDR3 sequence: CSALLSSSTDTQYF. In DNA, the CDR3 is TGCAGTGCTTTACTATCGTCTAGCACAGATACGCAGTATTTT.